This T cell receptor (beta chain) derives from a study of cytomegalovirus exposure and HLA in healthy donors. Study outcomes and limitations: Upon later analysis, HLA-associated TCR beta chains proved more clonally expanded than other, equally common chains.

The PCR had 60 Vbeta and 13 Jbeta primers. Clones were read by immunoSEQ multiplex PCR, and TCRdb kept only the in-frame ones, dropping some. The sample includes around 140,000 clones, roughly 80% of them seen just once. Regarding this clone: The antigen is not known.

The CDR3 has 13 amino acids. CDR1 is MNHNS and CDR2 is SASEGT in the germline V gene. The V segment lost 2 bases and the J segment 7 bases; nucleotides outside the gene matches: 5. The material sequenced was PBMCs. The receptor's source is a man in his forties in good health and CMV-seronegative. The gene calls are TRBV6-1 and TRBJ2-7; 7 bases map to TRBD2. The CDR3 region is CASSEWGEGEQYF. Here the CDR3 DNA reads TGTGCCAGCAGTGAATGGGGGGAGGGTGAGCAGTACTTC.